This T cell receptor (beta chain) emerged from a study of spatial heterogeneity in lung cancer. Turning to the study itself: The average count in raw reads for each unique TCR and UMI combination exceeded 9.5 appearances.

MiXCR, run by TCRdb on the 5' RACE reads, gives a single entry per CDR3 protein. The data hold about 39,000 distinct CDR3 sequences, with around 3.3% observed a single time. This clonotype occurred many times. The time point here: sample taken at primary tumor resection. The V gene's germline CDR1 is SGHTA and CDR2 FQGNSA. This CDR3 comprises 13 residues. V lost 5 bases and J lost 3, with 10 bases in between. This specimen was normal lung tissue next to the tumor, taken at surgery. This clonotype was sampled from a male donor with early-stage non-small cell lung cancer. The chain employs TRBV7-2 and TRBJ2-5, with D perhaps TRBD1 (6 bases). CDR3: CASSADRKETQYF. Written as DNA, the CDR3 is TGTGCCAGCAGCGCTGACAGGAAAGAGACCCAGTACTTC.